This T cell receptor beta chain is from a study of neurological immune-mediated disorders. Findings and caveats of the study: No CDR3 amino acid sequences were shared by expanded clones across subjects, suggesting private repertoires in all groups.

This clonotype was counted at least ten times. Its antigen is unidentified. From 2 million PBMCs stored at -80 C, the unsorted libraries were generated. CDR1 and CDR2 (germline): MNHEY, SMNVEV (reference sequence). CDR3 length equals 13 residues. The V gene lost 6 bases and the J gene lost 2 bases, with 11 bases spanning the gap. One entry per CDR3 protein results from TCRdb running MiXCR on the 5' RACE reads. The profile covers over 35,000 distinct CDR3 sequences, with approximately 2.4% appearing a single time and 2.4% taken by the ten largest. The receptor was isolated from a man between 45 and 60 years old with multiple sclerosis. V and J are TRBV27 and TRBJ2-7; perhaps TRBD2 as D (7 bases). Sequenced material: PBMCs. CDR3 region: CASRRGGPYEQYF. In DNA, the CDR3 is TGTGCCAGCAGGAGGGGGGGTCCCTACGAGCAGTACTTC.